Given below is one T cell receptor beta chain in context. As yet, its antigen is unknown. This entry comes from a study of cytomegalovirus exposure and HLA in healthy donors. Study summary: An early release of data contained around 80 million unique TCRs, which came from HLA-typed donors.

Study-wide points: When analyzed later, a missense DCLRE1C variant was found to be linked to TCR beta V- and J-gene trimming. Later on, an analysis tied approximately 15,000 TCR beta sequences to HLA alleles at 0.05 false discovery rate. The study recorded about 160 TCR beta chains that were cytomegalovirus-associated.

This CDR3 comprises 15 residues. V trimming: 6 bases; J trimming: 5 bases; junction bases outside the gene matches: 12. Germline V gene data show CDR1 as SNHLY and CDR2 as FYNNEI. The PCR made use of 60 Vbeta and 13 Jbeta primers. TCRdb keeps only in-frame clones here, not all; method: immunoSEQ multiplex PCR. The sample yields 180,000 or so clones, around three quarters seen once. The source of this sequence is a woman under 40 in good health and CMV-seropositive. The sequencing sample was made of PBMCs. The V call is TRBV2, the J call TRBJ2-5; TRBD1 agrees at 7 bases. The CDR3 DNA is TGTGCCAGCAGGGACGAAGGGGGCGCAGGGGAGACCCAGTACTTC. This encodes CASRDEGGAGETQYF. The variable domain in full, with the rest retrieved from reference TRBV2 and TRBJ2-5, is EPEVTQTPSHQVTQMGQEVILRCVPISNHLYFYWYRQILGQKVEFLVSFYNNEISEKSEIFDDQFSVERPDGSNFTLKIRSTKLEDSAMYFCASRDEGGAGETQYFGPGTRLLVL.